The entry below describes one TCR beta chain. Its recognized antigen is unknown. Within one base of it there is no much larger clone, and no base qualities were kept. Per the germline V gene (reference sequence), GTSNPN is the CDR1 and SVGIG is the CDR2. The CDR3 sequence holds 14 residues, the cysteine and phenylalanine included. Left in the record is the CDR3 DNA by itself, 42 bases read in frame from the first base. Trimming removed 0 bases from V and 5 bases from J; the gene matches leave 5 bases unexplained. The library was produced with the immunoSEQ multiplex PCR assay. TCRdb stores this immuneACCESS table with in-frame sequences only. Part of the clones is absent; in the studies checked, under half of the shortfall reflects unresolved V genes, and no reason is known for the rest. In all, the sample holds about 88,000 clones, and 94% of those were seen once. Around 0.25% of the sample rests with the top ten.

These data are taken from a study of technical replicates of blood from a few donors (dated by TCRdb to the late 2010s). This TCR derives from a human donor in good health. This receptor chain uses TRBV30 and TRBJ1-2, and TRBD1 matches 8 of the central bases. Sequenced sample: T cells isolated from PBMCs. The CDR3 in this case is CAWSVDRGPYGYTF. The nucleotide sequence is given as TGTGCCTGGAGTGTCGACAGGGGACCTTATGGCTACACCTTC.